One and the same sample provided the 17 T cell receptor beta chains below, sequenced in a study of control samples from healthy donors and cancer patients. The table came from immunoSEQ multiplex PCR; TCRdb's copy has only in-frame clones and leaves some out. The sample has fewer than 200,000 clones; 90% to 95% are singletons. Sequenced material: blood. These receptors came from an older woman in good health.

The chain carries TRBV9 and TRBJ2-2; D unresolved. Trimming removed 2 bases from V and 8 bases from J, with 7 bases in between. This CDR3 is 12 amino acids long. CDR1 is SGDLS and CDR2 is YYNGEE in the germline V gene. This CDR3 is CASSVSMGELFF. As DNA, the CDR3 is TGTGCCAGCAGCGTTTCTATGGGGGAGCTGTTTTTT.

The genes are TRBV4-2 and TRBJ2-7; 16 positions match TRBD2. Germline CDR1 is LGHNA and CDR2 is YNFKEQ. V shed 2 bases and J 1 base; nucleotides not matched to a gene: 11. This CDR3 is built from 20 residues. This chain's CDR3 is CASSQKRDGTSGGASYEQYF. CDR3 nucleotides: TGTGCCAGCAGCCAAAAACGCGACGGGACTAGCGGGGGGGCTTCCTACGAGCAGTACTTC.

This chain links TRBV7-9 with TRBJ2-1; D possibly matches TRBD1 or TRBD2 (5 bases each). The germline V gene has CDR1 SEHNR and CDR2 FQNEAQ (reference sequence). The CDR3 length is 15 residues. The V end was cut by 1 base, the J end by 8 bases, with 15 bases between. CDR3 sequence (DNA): TGTGCCAGCAGCTTAGGATACAGCCGAGGGGATGAGCAGTTCTTC. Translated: CASSLGYSRGDEQFF.

As DNA, the CDR3 is TGTGCCAGCAGGGCCGGGACAGGGGGGCCCCTCGTGAGGGGCTACACCTTC. Its protein product is CASRAGTGGPLVRGYTF. This sequence joins TRBV2 and TRBJ1-2; 11 bases are a match to TRBD1. The germline CDR1 and CDR2 sequences are SNHLY and FYNNEI. This CDR3 spans 17 amino acids. The V and J ends lost 6 bases and 8 bases, in that order; junction bases with no gene match: 17.

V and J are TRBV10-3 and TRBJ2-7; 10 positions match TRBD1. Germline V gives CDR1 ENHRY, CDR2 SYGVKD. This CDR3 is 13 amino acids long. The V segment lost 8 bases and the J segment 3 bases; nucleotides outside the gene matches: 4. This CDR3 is CAIGTGDDYEQYF. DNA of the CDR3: TGTGCCATCGGGACAGGGGACGACTACGAGCAGTACTTC.

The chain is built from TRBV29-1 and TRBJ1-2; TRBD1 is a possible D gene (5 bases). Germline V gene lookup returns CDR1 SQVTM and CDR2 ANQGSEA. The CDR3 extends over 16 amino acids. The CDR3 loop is CASLGTVGTLLGGYTF. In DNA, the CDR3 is TGCGCTTCCTTAGGGACCGTCGGCACCCTACTAGGCGGCTACACCTTC.

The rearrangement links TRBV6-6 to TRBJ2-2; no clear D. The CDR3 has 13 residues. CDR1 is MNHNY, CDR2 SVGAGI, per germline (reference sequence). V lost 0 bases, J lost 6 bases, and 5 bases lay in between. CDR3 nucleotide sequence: TGTGCCAGCAGTTACTCGACTGCCGGGGAGCTGTTTTTT. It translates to CASSYSTAGELFF.

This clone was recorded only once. This chain's CDR3 is CASSLIRAGYEKLFF. In DNA form, the CDR3 reads TGTGCCAGCAGCTTAATCCGGGCGGGATATGAAAAACTGTTTTTT. The chain links TRBV7-2 to TRBJ1-4; D ambiguous. There are 15 residues in the CDR3. V was pared by 2 bases and J by 6 bases, with 13 bases between. From germline, CDR1 is SGHTA and CDR2 FQGNSA.

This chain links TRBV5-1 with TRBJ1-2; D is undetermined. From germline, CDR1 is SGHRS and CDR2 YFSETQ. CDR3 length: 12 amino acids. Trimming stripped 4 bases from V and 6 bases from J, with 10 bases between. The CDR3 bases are TGCGCCAGCAGCGAAAGGGAGGATGGCTACACCTTC. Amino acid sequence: CASSEREDGYTF.

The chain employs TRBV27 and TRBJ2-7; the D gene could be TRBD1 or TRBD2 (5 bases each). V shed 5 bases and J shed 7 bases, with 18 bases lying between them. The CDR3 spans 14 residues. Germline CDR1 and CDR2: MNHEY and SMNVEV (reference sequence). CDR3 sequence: CASSPWAYEGEQYF. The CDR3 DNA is TGTGCCAGCAGTCCCTGGGCTTACGAGGGGGAGCAGTACTTC.

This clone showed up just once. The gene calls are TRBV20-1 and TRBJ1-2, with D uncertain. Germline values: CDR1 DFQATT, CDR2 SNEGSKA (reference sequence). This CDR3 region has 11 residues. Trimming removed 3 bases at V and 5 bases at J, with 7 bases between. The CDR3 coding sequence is TGCAGTGCTAGTGAACCTTATGGCTACACCTTC. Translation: CSASEPYGYTF.

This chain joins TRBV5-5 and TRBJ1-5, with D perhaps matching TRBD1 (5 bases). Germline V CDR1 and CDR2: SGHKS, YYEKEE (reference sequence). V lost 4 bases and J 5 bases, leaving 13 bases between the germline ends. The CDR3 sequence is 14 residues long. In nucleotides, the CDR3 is TGTGCCAGCAGCCCGGGATCGGGGGATCAGCCCCAGCATTTT. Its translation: CASSPGSGDQPQHF.

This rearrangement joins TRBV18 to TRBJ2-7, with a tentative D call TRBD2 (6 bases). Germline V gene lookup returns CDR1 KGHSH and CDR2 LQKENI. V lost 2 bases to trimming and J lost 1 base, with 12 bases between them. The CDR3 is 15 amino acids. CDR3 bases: TGTGCCAGCTCACCATCGAGGGAGGTGTCCTACGAGCAGTACTTC. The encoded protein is CASSPSREVSYEQYF. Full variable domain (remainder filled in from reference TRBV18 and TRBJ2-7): NAGVMQNPRHLVRRRGQEARLRCSPMKGHSHVYWYRQLPEEGLKFMVYLQKENIIDESGMPKERFSAEFPKEGPSILRIQQVVRGDSAAYFCASSPSREVSYEQYFGPGTRLTVT.

The CDR3 loop reads CASSVVSGYNEQFF. CDR3 nucleotides: TGTGCCAGCAGCGTAGTAAGCGGTTACAATGAGCAGTTCTTC. The chain recombines TRBV9 with TRBJ2-1, with D possibly TRBD2 on 5 matching bases. This CDR3 is built from 14 residues. The germline V and J ends were trimmed by 0 bases and 4 bases, with 8 bases remaining between them. Germline V gene data show CDR1 as SGDLS and CDR2 as YYNGEE.

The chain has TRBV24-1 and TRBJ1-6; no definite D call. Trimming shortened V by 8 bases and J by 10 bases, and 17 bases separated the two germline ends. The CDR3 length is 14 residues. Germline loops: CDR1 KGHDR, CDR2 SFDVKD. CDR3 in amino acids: CATKQDGLLSPLHF. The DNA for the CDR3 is TGTGCCACCAAACAAGATGGACTCTTGTCACCCCTCCACTTT.

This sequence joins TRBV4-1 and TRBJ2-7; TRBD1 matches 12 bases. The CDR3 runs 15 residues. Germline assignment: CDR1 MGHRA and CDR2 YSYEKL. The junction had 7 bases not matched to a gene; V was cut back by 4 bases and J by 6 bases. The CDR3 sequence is CASSRGDRGQGEQYF. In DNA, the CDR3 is TGCGCCAGCAGCCGAGGGGACAGGGGGCAGGGCGAGCAGTACTTC.

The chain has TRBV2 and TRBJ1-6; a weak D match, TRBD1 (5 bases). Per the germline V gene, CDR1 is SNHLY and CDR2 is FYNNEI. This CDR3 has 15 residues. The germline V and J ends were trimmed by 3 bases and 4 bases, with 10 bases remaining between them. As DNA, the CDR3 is TGTGCCAGCAGTGACTGGGGGTCTTATAATTCACCCCTCCACTTT. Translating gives CASSDWGSYNSPLHF.